These T cell receptor beta chains were read from a single sample in a study of OX40 agonist ivuxolimab in advanced cancers. Sequenced by immunoSEQ multiplex PCR; TCRdb stores in-frame clones only, minus some. Of around 46,000 clones in the sample, around 90% were seen once. The material sequenced was CD4+ or CD8+ T cells sorted from blood, taken in a trial of the OX40 agonist ivuxolimab. Receptor source: an adult with an advanced solid tumor such as melanoma, head and neck, liver or kidney cancer. CDR3s leave out the opening cysteine and the closing phenylalanine or tryptophan. D genes are given only for firm matches.

D	J	V	CDR3
.	TRBJ2-3	TRBV6-5	ASSYLQGSTDTQY
.	TRBJ2-3	TRBV7-2	ASSLSLTARGTDTQY
.	TRBJ1-5	TRBV2	ASSFASGGNQPQH
TRBD1	TRBJ1-2	TRBV5-4	ASSLTGGDGYT
.	TRBJ1-3	TRBV19	ASYRSGTPGGNTIY
.	TRBJ2-2	TRBV6-5	ASSYNTGELF
.	TRBJ2-5	TRBV5-6	ASSWMAEQETQY
TRBD2	TRBJ2-2	TRBV9	ASSVRSLAGTGELF
.	TRBJ2-2	TRBV2	ASSEGRTAPGELF
TRBD2	TRBJ2-1	TRBV9	ASSVMGTSGNEQF
.	TRBJ1-1	TRBV10-3	AISESISLEAF
.	TRBJ2-2	TRBV10-1	ASSESLQGNTGELF
.	TRBJ2-6	TRBV27	ASSSVGPKGANVLT
TRBD2	TRBJ2-3	TRBV6-1	ASSASGRGSTDTQY
.	TRBJ2-7	TRBV7-9	ASSPSLDTTTYEQY
.	TRBJ1-5	TRBV6-5	ASSPTRYSNQPQH
TRBD1	TRBJ2-7	TRBV27	ASSLTGGFYEQY
.	TRBJ2-1	TRBV27	ASSFSSSYNEQF
.	TRBJ1-4	TRBV7-9	ASSLALSGHNEKLF
.	TRBJ1-4	TRBV28	ASSYGDFEKLF
.	TRBJ2-7	TRBV4-2	ASSRRSDYEQY
TRBD2	TRBJ2-3	TRBV27	ASSPGLATDTQY
.	TRBJ1-1	TRBV7-3	ASSSSQGWGTEAF
.	TRBJ1-1	TRBV9	ASSAGSTEAF
.	TRBJ2-7	TRBV11-3	ASTPSGAYEQY
.	TRBJ1-1	TRBV5-4	ASTNGRGGEAF